Shown below are 5 T cell receptor beta chains from a single sample sequenced in a study of cytotoxic CD8 clonotypes in ibrutinib-treated CLL. Sequenced by immunoSEQ multiplex PCR; TCRdb stores in-frame clones only, minus some. Of fewer than 90,000 clones in the sample, about 64% are singletons; the top ten hold approximately 5%. Sequenced material: PBMCs, taken after 12 months of ibrutinib treatment. These TCRs come from a human donor with chronic lymphocytic leukemia.

The rearrangement uses TRBV7-2 and TRBJ2-7; D gene uncertain. From germline, CDR1 is SGHTA and CDR2 FQGNSA. V lost 3 bases to trimming and J lost 2 bases, with 8 bases between them. CDR3 size: 13 residues. The CDR3 protein is CASSFETPYEQYF. The DNA for the CDR3 is TGTGCCAGCAGCTTCGAAACTCCCTACGAGCAGTACTTC.

V and J are TRBV2 and TRBJ1-5; 9 bases are a match to TRBD1. The CDR3 has 13 residues. V dropped 6 bases and J dropped 8; count of bases not matched to a gene: 5. Germline CDR1 is SNHLY and CDR2 is FYNNEI. The CDR3 sequence: CASSVGQGKPQHF. The CDR3, as DNA: TGTGCCAGCAGCGTAGGACAGGGGAAGCCCCAGCATTTT.

The chain recombines TRBV6-5 with TRBJ2-2; no reliable D call. Germline CDR1 reads MNHEY; CDR2 reads SVGAGI. V lost 6 bases, J lost 0 bases, and 8 bases lay in between. This CDR3 region has 14 residues. Written as DNA, the CDR3 is TGTGCCAGCAGGACTTCCGCGAACACCGGGGAGCTGTTTTTT. Translated: CASRTSANTGELFF.

This clone was recorded a few times. The chain has TRBV5-1 and TRBJ1-3; 9 bases are a match to TRBD1. Per the germline V gene, CDR1 is SGHRS and CDR2 is YFSETQ. This CDR3 spans 17 amino acids. With V trimmed by 2 bases and J by 3 bases, 9 bases remained unmatched. The CDR3 DNA follows: TGCGCCAGCAGCTTAACAGGGGGCTCCTCCTTTGGAAACACCATATATTTT. It encodes CASSLTGGSSFGNTIYF.

This clone was seen a handful of times. The chain has TRBV30 and TRBJ1-2; unclear D gene. V was cut by 2 bases and J by 0 bases, with 7 bases left in between. The CDR3 runs 13 residues. Per germline, CDR1 GTSNPN and CDR2 SVGIG (reference sequence). CDR3 DNA: TGTGCCTGGAGTAAGTCCACTAACTATGGCTACACCTTC. This translates into CAWSKSTNYGYTF.